The rows below give T cell receptor beta chains drawn from one sample of a study of shared clonotypes between healthy human individuals. Sequenced by immunoSEQ multiplex PCR; TCRdb stores in-frame clones only, minus some. The sample contains about 710,000 clones, 55% to 80% of which appear only once. The sequenced sample consisted of memory CD4+ T cells sorted from blood. These receptors were obtained from a woman in her twenties or thirties in good health. CDR3s include the opening cysteine and the closing phenylalanine or tryptophan. D genes are given only for firm matches. Expanded clones get a size class; other rows say once, few or many, or leave the size out.

j_call clone_size v_call d_call cdr3_nt cdr3_aa
TRBJ1-2 . TRBV28 TRBD1 TGTGCCAGCAGAACCCGGACAGGGCTTCGCTATGGCTACACCTTC CASRTRTGLRYGYTF
TRBJ2-3 once TRBV6-6 . TGTGCCAGCAGTTACTCGAGTGCCACCTTTCCAACGCAGTATTTT CASSYSSATFPTQYF
TRBJ1-5 few TRBV30 . TGTGCCTGGAGTGTAAGGGGTCAGCCCCAGCATTTT CAWSVRGQPQHF
TRBJ2-7 few TRBV9 TRBD2 TGTGCCAGCAGCGTAGAAGCGGGGGCAACCTACGAGCAGTACTTC CASSVEAGATYEQYF
TRBJ2-1 . TRBV18 . TGTGCCAGCTCGTATCAGGCGGGAAGTCATGAGCAGTTCTTC CASSYQAGSHEQFF
TRBJ2-2 . TRBV18 . TGTGCCAGCTCACCACCAGTAACCGCTCCGGCGGTCACCGGGGAGCTGTTTTTT CASSPPVTAPAVTGELFF
TRBJ1-4 . TRBV5-1 . TGCGCCAGCAGCTTGAACAGCCGTATAACAACTAATGAAAAACTGTTTTTT CASSLNSRITTNEKLFF
TRBJ2-1 . TRBV4-2 . TGTGCCAGCAGCCACCGGGCTACCTACAATGAGCAGTTCTTC CASSHRATYNEQFF
TRBJ1-1 . TRBV28 . TGTGCCAGCAGCCGGGGCTCGAACACTGAAGCTTTCTTT CASSRGSNTEAFF
TRBJ2-2 . TRBV29-1 . TGCAGCGTTGATGTGGGAGCGAACACCGGGGAGCTGTTTTTT CSVDVGANTGELFF
TRBJ1-2 many TRBV29-1 . TGCAGCGTTGAAGATCATCCAGGGGTTTATGGCTACACCTTC CSVEDHPGVYGYTF
TRBJ2-3 . TRBV10-2 . TGCGCCAGCAGTGAGGGGTTGGACCTAACAGATACGCAGTATTTT CASSEGLDLTDTQYF
TRBJ1-2 once TRBV2 . TGTGCCAGCAGTGCATCCCAGGGTGGGGCTGGCTACACCTTC CASSASQGGAGYTF
TRBJ1-2 . TRBV19 . TGTGCCAGTAGTATAGTTGGGTTCTATGGCTACACCTTC CASSIVGFYGYTF
TRBJ2-5 . TRBV18 . TGTGCCAGCTCACCACGATTGGAGGCGGAGACCCAGTACTTC CASSPRLEAETQYF
TRBJ2-3 . TRBV4-1 TRBD2 TGCGCCAGCAGCCAAGAGGCTAGCGGGAGTTCGACAGATACGCAGTATTTT CASSQEASGSSTDTQYF
TRBJ1-2 . TRBV21-1 . TGTGCCAGCAGCAAAGTTACAGGGGAATGGGTTGGCTACACCTTC CASSKVTGEWVGYTF
TRBJ1-2 . TRBV20-1 . TGCAGTGCTAACAGGGAGGAAGGCTACACCTTC CSANREEGYTF
TRBJ1-3 . TRBV19 . TGTGCCAGTAGTATAGTTCGACCGGACACCATATATTTT CASSIVRPDTIYF
TRBJ1-1 . TRBV19 TRBD1 TGTGCCAGTAGCCGACAGGGATCGAACACTGAAGCTTTCTTT CASSRQGSNTEAFF
TRBJ2-5 . TRBV7-8 . TGTGCCAGCAGCTTTGTGGGGGGGCCACAAGAAGAGACCCAGTACTTC CASSFVGGPQEETQYF
TRBJ2-1 . TRBV29-1 TRBD2 TGCAGCGTTCTTAGCGGGAGAGGTTACAATGAGCAGTTCTTC CSVLSGRGYNEQFF
TRBJ2-7 . TRBV13 . TGTGCCAGCAGCCCCCGGGAACCCCTATACGAGCAGTACTTC CASSPREPLYEQYF
TRBJ2-3 . TRBV27 . TGTGCCAGCAGACCGGACAAGGGTTTCCTTTCGGATACGCAGTATTTT CASRPDKGFLSDTQYF
TRBJ2-1 . TRBV9 . TGTGCCAGCAGCGTAGCGAGAGGTTACAATGAGCAGTTCTTC CASSVARGYNEQFF
TRBJ2-3 few TRBV5-1 TRBD2 TGCGCCAGCAGCTCCGGGACTAGCGCCCGGAGTCCAGATACGCAGTATTTT CASSSGTSARSPDTQYF
TRBJ2-1 . TRBV11-2 . TGTGCCAGCACCACTGGGTACCTGTCGGGAGATGAGCAGTTCTTC CASTTGYLSGDEQFF
TRBJ1-5 few TRBV7-2 . TGTGCCAGCAGCTTATTACATAGCAATCAGCCCCAGCATTTT CASSLLHSNQPQHF
TRBJ2-2 . TRBV7-8 . TGTGCCAGTCTTAAGGGGAGAAGCCAGACCGGGGAGCTGTTTTTT CASLKGRSQTGELFF
TRBJ2-5 . TRBV27 . TGTGCCAGCAAACTCGCGGGTCCCCAAGAGACCCAGTACTTC CASKLAGPQETQYF
TRBJ2-2 . TRBV5-6 . TGTGCCAGCAGCCCTTACCCGATCACCGGGGAGCTGTTTTTT CASSPYPITGELFF
TRBJ2-5 . TRBV5-1 TRBD1 TGCGCCAGCAGCCTGGGACAGAACCAAGAGACCCAGTACTTC CASSLGQNQETQYF
TRBJ2-7 . TRBV28 . TGTGCCAGCACCAGGCTACTGAGCGAGCAGTACTTC CASTRLLSEQYF
TRBJ2-5 . TRBV2 . TGTGCCAGCAGTGACGAGGGTCGAGAGACCCAGTACTTC CASSDEGRETQYF
TRBJ1-5 . TRBV4-1 . TGCGCCAGCAGCCCACGGACAGAGTATAGCAATCAGCCCCAGCATTTT CASSPRTEYSNQPQHF
TRBJ2-7 . TRBV5-8 TRBD1 TGTGCCAGCAGCACTCCGGGACAGGGCTACGAGCAGTACTTC CASSTPGQGYEQYF
TRBJ1-4 . TRBV2 . TGTGCCAGCAGTGAAGCAACCGGACGGATTAATGAAAAACTGTTTTTT CASSEATGRINEKLFF
TRBJ1-2 . TRBV28 TRBD1 TGTGCCAGCAGCAACCGGGACAGGGGGCGAGTTGACTATGGCTACACCTTC CASSNRDRGRVDYGYTF
TRBJ2-7 . TRBV11-3 TRBD2 TGTGCCAGCAGCTTATCTCCGGGAGGTTACGAGCAGTACTTC CASSLSPGGYEQYF
TRBJ1-2 once TRBV5-1 . TGCGCCAGCAGCTTGTGGGACACAGGTGGAGGCTACACCTTC CASSLWDTGGGYTF
TRBJ2-7 once TRBV2 TRBD1 TGTGCCAGCAGTGGGGCCCCGACAGGGGCTATGTACGAGCAGTACTTC CASSGAPTGAMYEQYF
TRBJ2-3 . TRBV5-1 . TGCGCCAGCAGCTTGGAGACACCCACTAGCACAGATACGCAGTATTTT CASSLETPTSTDTQYF
TRBJ2-2 . TRBV2 TRBD1 TGTGCCAGCAGCCCCAGGGGGTACGGGGAGCTGTTTTTT CASSPRGYGELFF
TRBJ2-3 . TRBV7-2 TRBD1 TGTGCCAGCAGCTTTGCCAGGGGGCGTCCAGATACGCAGTATTTT CASSFARGRPDTQYF
TRBJ2-7 . TRBV28 TRBD1 TGTGCCAGCAGTGCGTCAGGGGGACGTCTCTACGAGCAGTACTTC CASSASGGRLYEQYF
TRBJ2-7 . TRBV9 . TGTGCCAGCAGCGTAGGGGGAATCTCCTACGAGCAGTACTTC CASSVGGISYEQYF
TRBJ2-3 . TRBV5-1 TRBD1 TGCGCCAGCAGCCCGAACGGACAGGGAAACACAGATACGCAGTATTTT CASSPNGQGNTDTQYF
TRBJ1-2 . TRBV5-1 . TGCGCCAGCAGCTTGCTGGGGGAGGGTGGCTACACCTTC CASSLLGEGGYTF
TRBJ1-4 . TRBV7-9 . TGTGCCAGCAGAAAGGGGGGTGACGGTTCTGAAAAACTGTTTTTT CASRKGGDGSEKLFF
TRBJ1-6 . TRBV10-3 TRBD1 TGTGCCATCAGTGAGACTTCGGGACAGGGGGTTGGTTCACCCCTCCACTTT CAISETSGQGVGSPLHF
TRBJ1-3 . TRBV5-1 . TGCGCCAGCAGCTTTTCGGGAGCTGGAAACACCATATATTTT CASSFSGAGNTIYF
TRBJ2-3 . TRBV27 TRBD2 TGTGCCAGCAGTTCCCGCTTAACTAGCGGGGGCCCTCAGGATACGCAGTATTTT CASSSRLTSGGPQDTQYF